This note documents a single T cell receptor beta chain sequence. These data come from a study of blood T cell repertoires in COVID-19. Study-wide context: Acute and convalescent COVID-19 specimens originated in the United States, Italy and Spain.

Authors' data handling: How many nucleated cells were present was estimated from reference gene primer amplification. The repertoire was sequenced with immunoSEQ multiplex PCR; TCRdb's copy has only in-frame clones and lacks some. V, J and clone size derive from that table, while D and trimming were established from the DNA sequence. Among approximately 150,000 clones listed, approximately 82% were seen once. The germline V gene has CDR1 MNHNY and CDR2 SVGAGI (reference sequence). The CDR3 spans 14 residues. V lost 6 bases and J lost 8, with 16 bases in between. Recruitment covered about 25 US areas and drew participants whose ages spanned about 18 to 100 years. Participants' reported clinical history set cohort assignment.

Sequencing input: PBMCs or T cells enriched from blood (not recorded which). The rearrangement uses TRBV6-6 and TRBJ1-4, with D uncertain. This clonotype was sampled from a man in his fifties who had recovered from COVID-19. The DNA of the CDR3 is TGTGCCAGCAGAGACCTTCCCGGAGGCGAAAAACTGTTTTTT. This sequence encodes CASRDLPGGEKLFF.